Listed here are 18 T cell receptor beta chains from one sample, sequenced in a study of shared clonotypes between healthy human individuals. Positively selected for CCR7, the CD45RO-negative cells used as naive CD8 cells excluded terminally differentiated effector memory CD45RA+ cells. Sequencing was performed with immunoSEQ multiplex PCR; in TCRdb, only in-frame clones are kept and a portion is missing. The profile shows about 2.2 million clones, over 85% of them singletons. Sequenced: naive CD8+ T cells from PBMCs. These receptors came from a man aged 18-30 years in good health. Some clones in this sample may be carry-over from other donors' samples.

The chain is built from TRBV7-2 and TRBJ1-1; 7 nucleotides match TRBD1. The CDR3 length is 16 residues. In germline, CDR1 is SGHTA, CDR2 FQGNSA. V lost 5 bases, J lost 4 bases, and 13 bases stayed unmatched. The CDR3 region is CASSQRQGISSTEAFF. The CDR3 DNA follows: TGTGCCAGCAGCCAAAGACAGGGAATAAGCAGCACTGAAGCTTTCTTT.

The V and J genes are TRBV27 and TRBJ1-5; D unclear. The germline gives CDR1 MNHEY, CDR2 SMNVEV (reference sequence). Between the trimmed V and J ends, which lost 5 bases and 2 bases, there was a span of 13 bases. CDR3 length equals 15 residues. In DNA form, the CDR3 reads TGTGCCAGCAGTCCCCAGGACGCCGGCAATCAGCCCCAGCATTTT. Translating gives CASSPQDAGNQPQHF.

V gene TRBV5-6 combines with J gene TRBJ2-1, with TRBD1 as a possible D gene (6 bases). Trimming removed 4 bases at V and 7 bases at J, with 15 bases between. CDR1 is SGHDT and CDR2 is YYEEEE in the germline V gene. This CDR3 has 14 amino acids. CDR3 residues: CASSRALGGNEQFF. The DNA of the CDR3 is TGTGCCAGCAGCCGCGCACTAGGGGGTAATGAGCAGTTCTTC.

The rearrangement joins TRBV14 to TRBJ2-7; no clear D. Trimming took 1 base from V and 1 from J, leaving 8 bases between them. Germline assignment: CDR1 SGHDN and CDR2 FVKESK. This CDR3 has 14 amino acids. CDR3 nucleotide sequence: TGTGCCAGCAGCCAAGTGACGGAATCCTACGAGCAGTACTTC. This codes for CASSQVTESYEQYF.

A remark on this clone: In the same sample, other DNA sequences code for this CDR3. The rearrangement joins TRBV6-5 to TRBJ2-6, with a weak D call TRBD2 (6 bases). This CDR3 contains 15 residues. V gave up 2 bases and J gave up 4 bases, with 9 bases separating them. Germline V lookup: CDR1 MNHEY, CDR2 SVGAGI. CDR3 sequence: CASSYGGSGANVLTF. In DNA, the CDR3 is TGTGCCAGCAGTTACGGGGGGTCCGGGGCCAACGTCCTGACTTTC.

V usage is TRBV6-6 and J usage is TRBJ2-2; D is unresolved. V lost 7 bases and J lost 6, with 9 bases in between. Germline assignment: CDR1 MNHNY and CDR2 SVGAGI (reference sequence). This CDR3 contains 12 residues. The CDR3 bases are TGTGCCAGCAAGGGCGGTCCCGGGGAGCTGTTTTTT. It is translated as CASKGGPGELFF.

The chain uses TRBV5-1 and TRBJ2-5, with TRBD1 identical over 11 bases. Germline V gene sequence: CDR1 SGHRS, CDR2 YFSETQ. Germline trimming cut 5 bases from V and 5 bases from J; bases unmatched to any gene: 8. The CDR3 spans 15 residues. CDR3 DNA sequence: TGCGCCAGCAGGTGGACAGGGGGCGGAGAGGAGACCCAGTACTTC. Residues: CASRWTGGGEETQYF.

The chain combines TRBV4-1 with TRBJ2-7; TRBD1 matches 7 bases. The CDR3 runs to 14 residues. Germline CDR1 reads MGHRA; CDR2 reads YSYEKL. Trimming removed 5 bases from V and 2 bases from J; junction bases left unmatched: 6. In DNA, the CDR3 is TGCGCCAGCAGCGAAGGGGGCCCAGCCTACGAGCAGTACTTC. Translated: CASSEGGPAYEQYF.

The rearrangement joins TRBV7-8 to TRBJ1-1, with D uncertain. CDR1 and CDR2 from the germline V gene are SGHVS and FQNEAQ. Trimming cost V 8 bases and J 2 bases, with 9 bases left between them. The CDR3 length is 12 residues. CDR3 nucleotide sequence: TGTGCCAGCCTCGCCCAAAACACTGAAGCTTTCTTT. Its translation: CASLAQNTEAFF.

The chain employs TRBV7-9 and TRBJ1-5; no clear D. The ends were cut back, 5 bases at V and 7 bases at J, with 12 bases in the middle. CDR3 length: 13 amino acids. Per the germline V gene, CDR1 is SEHNR and CDR2 is FQNEAQ (reference sequence). CDR3 region: CASSAGGWQPQHF. CDR3 nucleotide sequence: TGTGCCAGCAGCGCGGGCGGTTGGCAGCCCCAGCATTTT. Using reference TRBV7-9 and TRBJ1-5 for the parts outside the CDR3, the full variable domain is DTGVSQNPRHKITKRGQNVTFRCDPISEHNRLYWYRQTLGQGPEFLTYFQNEAQLEKSRLLSDRFSAERPKGSFSTLEIQRTEQGDSAMYLCASSAGGWQPQHFGDGTRLSIL.

The chain employs TRBV25-1 and TRBJ2-7; TRBD1 matches 11 bases. This CDR3 contains 15 residues. V trimming: 2 bases; J trimming: 6 bases; junction bases outside the gene matches: 6. Germline V gene lookup returns CDR1 MGHDK and CDR2 SYGVNS. This chain's CDR3 is CASSEPGQGVIEQYF. As DNA, the CDR3 is TGTGCCAGCAGTGAACCGGGACAGGGGGTAATCGAGCAGTACTTC.

CDR3 bases: TGTGCCAGCAGTTCTCCGGGAGAAAACATTCAGTACTTC. Protein: CASSSPGENIQYF. The gene calls are TRBV6-5 and TRBJ2-4; possibly TRBD2 for D (6 bases). V was trimmed by 4 bases and J by 5 bases, leaving 9 bases between them. Germline CDR1 reads MNHEY; CDR2 reads SVGAGI. The CDR3 sequence is 13 residues long.

The J gene is TRBJ2-5, the V gene TRBV20-1; no reliable D call. The CDR3 totals 10 residues. The V end was cut by 6 bases, the J end by 4 bases, with 6 bases between. Germline V gene lookup returns CDR1 DFQATT and CDR2 SNEGSKA (reference sequence). The chain's CDR3 is CSANRETQYF. CDR3 nucleotides: TGCAGTGCCAACCGAGAGACCCAGTACTTC.

The gene calls are TRBV21-1 and TRBJ2-3; the table gives TRBD2 as D, unverified against the DNA. TRBV21-1 is marked as a pseudogene. CDR3 size: 16 residues. CDR3: CASSYSEREGRGTQYF. CDR3 nucleotides: TGTGCCAGCAGCTACTCGGAGCGGGAGGGTCGCGGTACGCAGTATTTT.

The chain combines TRBV6-6 with TRBJ2-1; TRBD1 agrees at 7 bases. Germline CDR1 reads MNHNY; CDR2 reads SVGAGI (reference sequence). J lost 6 bases, V lost 4 bases, and 9 bases had no gene match. The CDR3 consists of 15 residues. The CDR3 region is CASSLSDGQVNEQFF. Written as DNA, the CDR3 is TGTGCCAGCAGTTTATCTGATGGACAGGTCAATGAGCAGTTCTTC.

V usage is TRBV6-1 and J usage is TRBJ2-7, with 8 bases aligning to TRBD1. The germline V gene encodes CDR1 MNHNS and CDR2 SASEGT. Germline trimming cut 4 bases from V and 1 base from J; bases unmatched to any gene: 3. The CDR3 sequence is 14 residues long. For the CDR3, the DNA is TGTGCCAGCAGTGGGGACAGGAGATCCTACGAGCAGTACTTC. It specifies CASSGDRRSYEQYF.

V usage is TRBV28 and J usage is TRBJ2-1; D is uncertain. Deletions cut 3 bases from V and 9 bases from J, with 15 bases between. The CDR3 loop spans 14 amino acids. The germline gives CDR1 MDHEN, CDR2 SYDVKM. The CDR3 reads CASSFERFTSEQFF. The CDR3 DNA follows: TGTGCCAGCAGTTTTGAACGCTTCACGAGTGAGCAGTTCTTC.

The V and J genes are TRBV9 and TRBJ1-2, with D unclear. The V end was cut by 0 bases, the J end by 4 bases, with 13 bases between. Per germline, CDR1 SGDLS and CDR2 YYNGEE. This CDR3 spans 15 amino acids. The CDR3 reads CASSVARDQVYGYTF. The CDR3 bases are TGTGCCAGCAGCGTAGCCCGCGACCAGGTCTATGGCTACACCTTC.